This is a list of T cell receptor beta chains from one sample in a study of shared clonotypes between healthy human individuals. Profiling relied on immunoSEQ multiplex PCR, and the TCRdb table lists in-frame clones only, not all of them. The sample includes more than 1 million clones, around three quarters of them seen just once. Sequencing was performed on memory CD4+ T cells from PBMCs. These TCRs come from a man aged 18 to 29 in good health. Some clones in this sample may be carry-over from other donors' samples. Both conserved end residues are part of each CDR3. D genes are given only for firm matches. Size tells how often a clone was seen (once, few, many) or the class of an expanded clone, and some rows leave it out.

J gene | V gene | clone size | D gene | CDR3 protein | CDR3 DNA
TRBJ2-1 | TRBV18 | NA | TRBD2 | CASSPGLAGGPGNEQFF | TGTGCCAGCTCACCAGGGCTAGCGGGAGGGCCAGGCAATGAGCAGTTCTTC
TRBJ2-2 | TRBV11-2 | NA | NA | CASSQPGGELFF | TGTGCCAGCAGCCAACCAGGCGGGGAGCTGTTTTTT
TRBJ1-2 | TRBV5-1 | NA | TRBD1 | CASSFDRGDDGYTF | TGCGCCAGCAGCTTTGACAGGGGAGATGATGGCTACACCTTC
TRBJ1-1 | TRBV14 | NA | NA | CASRQRRMNTEAFF | TGTGCCAGCAGGCAGCGACGGATGAACACTGAAGCTTTCTTT
TRBJ2-7 | TRBV11-2 | NA | TRBD1 | CASTARQGHYEQYF | TGTGCCAGCACCGCGAGACAGGGGCACTACGAGCAGTACTTC
TRBJ2-5 | TRBV30 | NA | NA | CAWSVGTPEQYF | TGTGCCTGGAGTGTGGGGACCCCGGAGCAGTACTTC
TRBJ2-7 | TRBV19 | NA | TRBD2 | CASSTSGTSYEQYF | TGTGCCAGTAGTACTAGCGGAACCTCCTACGAGCAGTACTTC
TRBJ2-5 | TRBV6-5 | once | NA | CASTPGYGTQYF | TGTGCCAGCACACCAGGGTATGGGACCCAGTACTTC
TRBJ2-6 | TRBV18 | NA | TRBD1 | CASSLSGTALTSGANVLTF | TGTGCCAGCTCACTCTCCGGGACAGCTCTAACCTCTGGGGCCAACGTCCTGACTTTC
TRBJ2-7 | TRBV5-5 | NA | TRBD2 | CASSRFWGGNNRVEQYF | TGTGCCAGCAGCAGGTTCTGGGGAGGGAACAATCGGGTCGAGCAGTACTTC
TRBJ2-1 | TRBV18 | NA | NA | CASSPTPDGEQFF | TGTGCCAGCTCACCAACGCCGGACGGTGAGCAGTTCTTC
TRBJ2-1 | TRBV28 | NA | TRBD1 | CASGDPGGYNEQFF | TGTGCCAGCGGTGACCCAGGGGGCTACAATGAGCAGTTCTTC
TRBJ2-7 | TRBV4-1 | NA | NA | CASSQDLTRRGKQYF | TGCGCCAGCAGCCAAGATTTAACTCGACGAGGTAAGCAGTACTTC
TRBJ1-1 | TRBV28 | NA | NA | CASTGNTGQNTEAFF | TGTGCCAGCACAGGAAACACAGGACAGAACACTGAAGCTTTCTTT
TRBJ2-5 | TRBV5-8 | NA | TRBD1 | CASSGRDRGLETQYF | TGTGCCAGCAGCGGCCGGGACAGGGGGCTTGAGACCCAGTACTTC
TRBJ1-1 | TRBV28 | NA | NA | CASSFRDNEAFF | TGTGCCAGCAGTTTCCGGGACAATGAAGCTTTCTTT
TRBJ1-2 | TRBV7-2 | NA | NA | CASSEQGNYGYTF | TGTGCCAGCAGCGAACAGGGTAACTATGGCTACACCTTC
TRBJ1-1 | TRBV6-5 | NA | NA | CASRATVNTEAFF | TGTGCCAGCAGAGCGACAGTGAACACTGAAGCTTTCTTT
TRBJ2-7 | TRBV27 | once | TRBD2 | CASTSGWGGRTYEQYF | TGTGCCAGCACCTCCGGGTGGGGAGGGCGGACCTACGAGCAGTACTTC
TRBJ1-5 | TRBV28 | few | NA | CASTEMGEPQHF | TGTGCCAGCACCGAAATGGGGGAGCCCCAGCATTTT
TRBJ1-1 | TRBV28 | NA | TRBD1 | CASHRQGVGTEAFF | TGTGCCAGCCACAGACAGGGGGTGGGTACTGAAGCTTTCTTT
TRBJ2-7 | TRBV6-5 | medium-sized | NA | CASSTPYEQYF | TGTGCCAGCAGTACGCCCTACGAGCAGTACTTC
TRBJ2-7 | TRBV5-1 | NA | TRBD1 | CASSLPGQGLSYEQYF | TGCGCCAGCAGCTTGCCCGGACAGGGTTTAAGCTACGAGCAGTACTTC
TRBJ2-7 | TRBV30 | NA | TRBD2 | CAWSVSRASGSLGSSYEQYF | TGTGCCTGGAGTGTATCCCGGGCTAGCGGGAGTTTAGGAAGCTCCTACGAGCAGTACTTC
TRBJ1-5 | TRBV7-2 | NA | NA | CASSLGVVGHQHF | TGTGCCAGCAGCTTAGGGGTTGTAGGACACCAGCATTTT
TRBJ1-2 | TRBV6-5 | few | TRBD1 | CASSYVRTGYGYTF | TGTGCCAGCAGTTACGTGAGGACAGGGTATGGCTACACCTTC
TRBJ1-1 | TRBV30 | NA | NA | CAWSNAYEAFF | TGTGCCTGGAGTAACGCCTATGAAGCTTTCTTT
TRBJ2-1 | TRBV28 | NA | NA | CASRRAYNEQFF | TGTGCCAGCAGAAGGGCCTACAATGAGCAGTTCTTC
TRBJ1-1 | TRBV5-1 | NA | NA | CASSLYDPGTEAFF | TGCGCCAGCAGCTTGTATGACCCAGGAACTGAAGCTTTCTTT
TRBJ2-3 | TRBV5-4 | NA | TRBD1 | CASSRSGQGPTDTQYF | TGTGCCAGCAGCCGATCGGGACAGGGGCCCACAGATACGCAGTATTTT
TRBJ2-5 | TRBV28 | NA | NA | CASGRGTETQYF | TGTGCCAGCGGCAGGGGTACAGAGACCCAGTACTTC
TRBJ2-7 | TRBV7-2 | NA | NA | CASSLDPTNAYEQYF | TGTGCCAGCAGCTTAGACCCGACAAATGCCTACGAGCAGTACTTC
TRBJ2-7 | TRBV5-1 | NA | NA | CASSPGLAHHEQYF | TGCGCCAGCAGCCCGGGGTTGGCCCACCACGAGCAGTACTTC
TRBJ2-7 | TRBV5-8 | NA | NA | CASSFTGGVSSYEQYF | TGTGCCAGCAGCTTTACAGGGGGGGTCAGTTCCTACGAGCAGTACTTC
TRBJ2-7 | TRBV7-9 | NA | TRBD2 | CASSPRTSGSYEQYF | TGTGCCAGCAGCCCACGTACTAGCGGATCCTACGAGCAGTACTTC
TRBJ2-7 | TRBV28 | NA | NA | CASSLAGVGSYEQYF | TGTGCCAGCAGTTTAGCAGGGGTTGGCTCCTACGAGCAGTACTTC
TRBJ2-5 | TRBV5-4 | NA | NA | CASTLNSGGGETQYF | TGTGCCAGCACCCTAAATAGCGGAGGGGGAGAGACCCAGTACTTC
TRBJ2-1 | TRBV19 | NA | TRBD1 | CASSMVQGENYNEQFF | TGTGCCAGTAGTATGGTTCAGGGGGAAAACTACAATGAGCAGTTCTTC
TRBJ2-2 | TRBV7-9 | NA | TRBD1 | CASTPGSGGTGELFF | TGTGCCAGCACCCCGGGCTCAGGGGGCACCGGGGAGCTGTTTTTT
TRBJ2-2 | TRBV2 | NA | TRBD1 | CASSLIGTVTGELFF | TGTGCCAGCAGTCTTATCGGGACAGTCACCGGGGAGCTGTTTTTT
TRBJ2-6 | TRBV28 | NA | TRBD1 | CASSSQGAGGANVLTF | TGTGCCAGCAGTTCACAGGGGGCAGGTGGGGCCAACGTCCTGACTTTC
TRBJ1-1 | TRBV27 | NA | TRBD1 | CASSLTGVETFF | TGTGCCAGCAGCCTAACAGGGGTTGAAACTTTCTTT
TRBJ1-5 | TRBV28 | NA | NA | CASSSDRPLIIHF | TGTGCCAGCAGTTCTGACAGGCCCCTAATCATACATTTT
TRBJ2-2 | TRBV2 | many | NA | CASSRQVDGELFF | TGTGCCAGCAGTCGACAGGTGGACGGGGAGCTGTTTTTT
TRBJ1-5 | TRBV18 | NA | TRBD1 | CASSSDGTGPNQPQHF | TGTGCCAGCTCAAGCGACGGGACAGGGCCTAATCAGCCCCAGCATTTT
TRBJ1-1 | TRBV7-3 | few | NA | CASSHAPNTEAFF | TGTGCCAGCAGCCATGCGCCAAACACTGAAGCTTTCTTT